The 28 T cell receptor beta chains in this list originate from one sample, sequenced in a study of blood T cells in healthy people across ages. Next came a second PCR, run for about 6 to 12 cycles, which used a sample-barcoded 5' primer along with a J-beta primer mix. Using its own MiXCR run on the 5' RACE reads, TCRdb lists one record per CDR3 protein. The sample records roughly 1.7 million distinct CDR3 sequences, about 35% being singletons. The sample consisted of blood. The receptors were gathered from a woman in her thirties in good health.

The chain combines TRBV3-1 with TRBJ2-1, with 8 bases aligning to TRBD2. The CDR3 extends over 16 amino acids. Losses at the gene ends were 4 bases for V and 7 bases for J; bases not matched to a gene: 12. CDR1 is LGHDT, CDR2 YNNKEL, per germline (reference sequence). CDR3 amino acids: CASSPPAGALGNEQFF. In DNA, the CDR3 is TGTGCCAGCAGCCCGCCAGCGGGAGCCTTGGGAAATGAGCAGTTCTTC.

The chain has TRBV29-1 and TRBJ1-3; D call uncertain. V dropped 0 bases and J dropped 4 bases, with 13 bases sitting between them. The germline V gene encodes CDR1 SQVTM and CDR2 ANQGSEA. The CDR3 is 15 residues long. CDR3 bases: TGCAGCGTTGAAGAAGAGGGCAGGCGAGGAAACACCATATATTTT. Translation gives CSVEEEGRRGNTIYF. The full variable domain, in which reference TRBV29-1 and TRBJ1-3 provide the parts outside the CDR3, is SAVISQKPSRDICQRGTSLTIQCQVDSQVTMMFWYRQQPGQSLTLIATANQGSEATYESGFVIDKFPISRPNLTFSTLTVSNMSPEDSSIYLCSVEEEGRRGNTIYFGEGSWLTVV.

The chain couples TRBV27 to TRBJ1-1; D gene uncertain. CDR3 size: 13 residues. V was trimmed by 0 bases and J by 5 bases, leaving 7 bases between them. CDR1 and CDR2 from the germline V gene are MNHEY and SMNVEV (reference sequence). CDR3 protein: CASSLSQTTEAFF. CDR3 coding DNA: TGTGCCAGCAGTTTATCGCAGACGACTGAAGCTTTCTTT.

This rearrangement joins TRBV20-1 to TRBJ1-6, with D maybe TRBD1 (6 bases). The CDR3 extends over 17 amino acids. Trimming left V 5 bases short and J 0 bases short, with 17 bases between. Germline CDR1 and CDR2: DFQATT and SNEGSKA (reference sequence). DNA of the CDR3: TGCAGTGCTCAAGACGGTCGGACAGCCTCCTATAATTCACCCCTCCACTTT. Protein: CSAQDGRTASYNSPLHF.

V gene TRBV5-1 combines with J gene TRBJ2-1; 11 nucleotides agree with TRBD2. This CDR3 is 16 amino acids long. Germline V gene data show CDR1 as SGHRS and CDR2 as YFSETQ. After removal of 0 bases from V and 6 bases from J, the junction contained 5 bases not matched to a gene. CDR3 bases: TGCGCCAGCAGCTTGGCGGGACTAGCGGTAAGCAATGAGCAGTTCTTC. It is translated as CASSLAGLAVSNEQFF.

This clonotype was seen a handful of times. CDR3 in DNA: TGCAGTGCCCAGCGGACAGGGGGCGAGTATGGCTACACCTTC. It is translated as CSAQRTGGEYGYTF. The chain joins TRBV20-1 to TRBJ1-2; TRBD1 matches at 11 bases. Germline V CDR1 and CDR2: DFQATT, SNEGSKA (reference sequence). After removal of 6 bases from V and 5 bases from J, the junction contained 8 bases not matched to a gene. CDR3 length equals 14 residues.

The V call is TRBV27, the J call TRBJ2-1; D possibly corresponds to TRBD2 (5 bases). This CDR3 spans 15 amino acids. Germline V gives CDR1 MNHEY, CDR2 SMNVEV (reference sequence). Trimming left V 4 bases short and J 0 bases short, with 10 bases between. The CDR3 loop is CASSSTRDSYNEQFF. DNA for the CDR3: TGTGCCAGCAGTTCAACCCGGGACTCCTACAATGAGCAGTTCTTC.

This chain uses TRBV12-5 with TRBJ1-1; tentatively, D is TRBD1 (5 bases). Trimming left V 0 bases short and J 5 bases short, with 13 bases between. The V gene's germline CDR1 is LGHNT and CDR2 FRNRAP. This CDR3 has 15 amino acids. CDR3 DNA: TGTGCTAGTGGTTTGGTTTCGGGGGAATTTACTGAAGCTTTCTTT. Translated, it gives CASGLVSGEFTEAFF.

The V call is TRBV4-1, the J call TRBJ1-5, with 10 bases that match TRBD1. The CDR3 contains 15 residues. Germline V gene data show CDR1 as MGHRA and CDR2 as YSYEKL. V gave up 2 bases and J gave up 7 bases; unmatched junction bases: 5. Here the CDR3 reads CASSQMGQGKQPQHF. DNA of the CDR3: TGCGCCAGCAGCCAAATGGGACAGGGGAAACAGCCCCAGCATTTT.

The chain couples TRBV5-5 to TRBJ2-6; maybe TRBD1 (6 bases). Germline V gene lookup returns CDR1 SGHKS and CDR2 YYEKEE (reference sequence). The CDR3 loop spans 18 amino acids. The ends were cut back, 1 base at V and 2 bases at J, with 16 bases in the middle. CDR3 bases: TGTGCCAGCAGCTTGCTCACAGGGCCAAGGACTGGGGCCAACGTCCTGACTTTC. Protein sequence: CASSLLTGPRTGANVLTF.

This clonotype came up a few times. The chain has TRBV5-1 and TRBJ2-5; 7 nucleotides align to TRBD2. Germline loops: CDR1 SGHRS, CDR2 YFSETQ. The V gene end was trimmed by 2 bases and the J gene end by 2 bases; junction bases not matched to a gene: 6. There are 15 residues in the CDR3. DNA for the CDR3: TGCGCCAGCAGCTTTAGCCCCGGGGGGCAAGAGACCCAGTACTTC. It is translated as CASSFSPGGQETQYF.

In this sample, this clonotype turned up a few times. V gene TRBV28 combines with J gene TRBJ2-7; the D gene is possibly TRBD1 (6 bases). Trimming stripped 1 base from V and 2 bases from J, with 15 bases between. The CDR3 is made up of 16 amino acids. CDR1 and CDR2 (germline): MDHEN, SYDVKM. The CDR3, as DNA: TGTGCCAGCAGTTTATTACAGGGTTGGGGTACCTACGAGCAGTACTTC. Amino acids: CASSLLQGWGTYEQYF.

This clonotype was found a few times. The gene calls are TRBV6-5 and TRBJ1-5; maybe TRBD1 (5 bases). Germline assignment: CDR1 MNHEY and CDR2 SVGAGI. Between the trimmed V and J ends, which lost 10 bases and 7 bases, there was a span of 23 bases. CDR3 size: 15 residues. The CDR3 loop is CATKLGGGKEQPQHF. The CDR3 nucleotides are TGTGCCACTAAGTTGGGGGGGGGGAAGGAACAGCCCCAGCATTTT.

V is TRBV5-1 and J is TRBJ1-1, with 12 bases identical to TRBD1. After removal of 2 bases from V and 7 bases from J, the junction contained 9 bases not matched to a gene. CDR3 length: 16 amino acids. The germline V gene has CDR1 SGHRS and CDR2 YFSETQ. CDR3: CASSFTGTGGRSEAFF. CDR3 nucleotide sequence: TGCGCCAGCAGCTTCACCGGGACAGGGGGCCGCAGTGAAGCTTTCTTT.

The CDR3 reads CASSFVAAGAVYNEQFF. CDR3 coding DNA: TGTGCCAGCAGTTTTGTGGCCGCCGGGGCTGTTTACAATGAGCAGTTCTTC. This chain links TRBV27 with TRBJ2-1; D assignment may be TRBD1 or TRBD2 (5 bases each). Trimming pared 3 bases from V and 4 bases from J, leaving 19 bases between. CDR1 is MNHEY, CDR2 SMNVEV, per germline (reference sequence). This CDR3 has 17 amino acids.

The chain employs TRBV20-1 and TRBJ2-7; D is unresolved. V lost 0 bases and J 2 bases, leaving 11 bases between the germline ends. This CDR3 has 14 residues. Germline V gene sequence: CDR1 DFQATT, CDR2 SNEGSKA (reference sequence). The CDR3 loop reads CSARDFAGTYEQYF. The CDR3 bases are TGCAGTGCTAGAGATTTCGCAGGTACCTACGAGCAGTACTTC.

The chain is built from TRBV9 and TRBJ2-1, with 11 bases matching TRBD2. The CDR3 sequence is 15 residues long. Losses at the gene ends were 3 bases for V and 5 bases for J; bases not matched to a gene: 4. The V gene's germline CDR1 is SGDLS and CDR2 YYNGEE. The CDR3, as DNA: TGTGCCAGCAGCGCCACTAGCGGGAGCCACAATGAGCAGTTCTTC. Translation: CASSATSGSHNEQFF. Full variable domain (rest looked up from reference TRBV9 and TRBJ2-1): DSGVTQTPKHLITATGQRVTLRCSPRSGDLSVYWYQQSLDQGLQFLIQYYNGEERAKGNILERFSAQQFPDLHSELNLSSLELGDSALYFCASSATSGSHNEQFFGPGTRLTVL.

This clonotype was counted only a few times. J is TRBJ1-1 and V is TRBV20-1; the D gene is possibly TRBD1 (5 bases). V shed 2 bases and J shed 3 bases, with 16 bases lying between them. CDR3 length: 15 amino acids. CDR1 DFQATT and CDR2 SNEGSKA come from the germline V gene (reference sequence). CDR3 residues: CSARSPAGGDTEAFF. In DNA, the CDR3 is TGCAGTGCTAGATCTCCCGCGGGGGGTGACACTGAAGCTTTCTTT.

The chain carries TRBV7-8 and TRBJ2-2, with a possible D match to TRBD1 (5 bases). V was clipped by 1 base and J by 4 bases, with 7 bases between them. The CDR3 is 14 amino acids. The V gene's germline CDR1 is SGHVS and CDR2 FQNEAQ. CDR3 sequence reads: CASSLVRVTGELFF. The CDR3 DNA is TGTGCCAGCAGCTTAGTCAGGGTCACCGGGGAGCTGTTTTTT.

The rearrangement joins TRBV5-1 to TRBJ2-5; the match to TRBD2 covers 7 bases. Germline V CDR1 and CDR2: SGHRS, YFSETQ. This CDR3 region has 15 residues. Germline trimming cut 6 bases from V and 5 bases from J; bases unmatched to any gene: 13. The CDR3 coding sequence is TGCGCCAGCACCGTGACTAGCCCCGGGGGGGAGACCCAGTACTTC. Translation gives CASTVTSPGGETQYF.

This clonotype was recorded once. The chain uses TRBV7-2 and TRBJ2-7; maybe TRBD1 (6 bases). The CDR3 totals 13 residues. Germline V gene data show CDR1 as SGHTA and CDR2 as FQGNSA. Between the trimmed V and J ends, which lost 8 bases and 5 bases, there was a span of 16 bases. CDR3 nucleotides: TGTGCCAGCGAGGGGGATTCTCTTCACGAGCAGTACTTC. It specifies CASEGDSLHEQYF.

Concerning this clonotype: Being one base from a much bigger clone, this may be a read error. The chain joins TRBV4-1 to TRBJ2-4; 7 bases agree with TRBD1. V trimming: 4 bases; J trimming: 13 bases; junction bases outside the gene matches: 19. The CDR3 is 16 residues long. CDR1 and CDR2 (germline): MGHRA, YSYEKL. CDR3 sequence: CASSPYPAGTVYGQYF. In nucleotides, the CDR3 is TGCGCCAGCAGCCCCTATCCTGCCGGGACAGTTTACGGGCAGTACTTC.

This clonotype has just a few counts. The CDR3 coding sequence is TGTGCCAGCAGCTCGGCGACTGGGGCCCCTGCCTACGAGCAGTACTTC. Its protein is CASSSATGAPAYEQYF. The gene calls are TRBV7-9 and TRBJ2-7; D may be TRBD1 (5 bases). The CDR3 extends over 16 amino acids. V dropped 4 bases and J dropped 2 bases, with 18 bases sitting between them. In germline, CDR1 is SEHNR, CDR2 FQNEAQ (reference sequence).

The V and J genes are TRBV20-1 and TRBJ2-7; D is uncertain. Germline CDR1 reads DFQATT; CDR2 reads SNEGSKA (reference sequence). The CDR3 runs 15 residues. Trimming took 7 bases from V and 3 from J, leaving 22 bases between them. The CDR3, as DNA: TGCAGTGTTACTACCACGAACGAGCACCTCTACGAGCAGTACTTC. Protein product: CSVTTTNEHLYEQYF.

This clonotype has only a few counts. The gene calls are TRBV2 and TRBJ1-5, with TRBD1 matching over 7 bases. V lost 6 bases and J lost 1; bases outside the gene matches: 3. The germline V gene encodes CDR1 SNHLY and CDR2 FYNNEI. CDR3 length: 14 residues. CDR3: CASRGDSSNQPQHF. The CDR3 DNA sequence: TGTGCCAGCAGGGGGGACAGCAGCAATCAGCCCCAGCATTTT.

This chain joins TRBV20-1 and TRBJ1-5; TRBD1 might be the D (5 bases). V lost 5 bases to trimming and J lost 2 bases, with 13 bases between them. The CDR3 loop spans 14 amino acids. Germline V gene data show CDR1 as DFQATT and CDR2 as SNEGSKA (reference sequence). CDR3 sequence reads: CSAEWGFGNQPQHF. CDR3 bases: TGCAGTGCTGAATGGGGGTTTGGCAATCAGCCCCAGCATTTT.

At least ten counts were recorded for this clonotype. V usage is TRBV5-1 and J usage is TRBJ2-6; the D gene is possibly TRBD1 (6 bases). Germline values: CDR1 SGHRS, CDR2 YFSETQ. The V end was cut by 4 bases, the J end by 0 bases, with 14 bases between. The CDR3 consists of 17 residues. The CDR3 region is CASSAGTMSSGANVLTF. CDR3 coding DNA: TGCGCCAGCAGCGCCGGGACAATGAGCTCTGGGGCCAACGTCCTGACTTTC.

The chain uses TRBV20-1 and TRBJ2-7; TRBD2 is a possible D gene (6 bases). Trimming took off 3 bases at V and 0 bases at J, with 15 bases between the two ends. CDR1 is DFQATT, CDR2 SNEGSKA, per germline (reference sequence). CDR3 length: 15 residues. CDR3 in amino acids: CSASPPGGNSYEQYF. The CDR3 region has the DNA TGCAGTGCTAGTCCTCCCGGGGGTAACTCCTACGAGCAGTACTTC.